Each of the 27 T cell receptor beta chains below was sequenced from the same sample in a study of siplizumab effects on memory and regulatory T cells. TCRdb keeps only in-frame clones here, not all; method: immunoSEQ multiplex PCR. Among about 100,000 clones listed, 85% to 95% were seen once. What was sequenced was non-Treg CD4+ T cells sorted from blood. The origin of the receptors is a human donor in good health.

The V call is TRBV25-1, the J call TRBJ1-2, with D unresolved. The germline V gene has CDR1 MGHDK and CDR2 SYGVNS. CDR3 length: 15 residues. The V end lost 5 bases, the J end lost 8 bases, and 21 bases lay between the germline ends. The chain's CDR3 is CASSPFRASTAGYTF. The CDR3, as DNA: TGTGCCAGCAGTCCTTTCCGGGCTTCCACGGCGGGCTACACCTTC.

J is TRBJ1-4 and V is TRBV5-8; D may be TRBD1 (5 bases). Looked up from germline, CDR1 is SGHTS and CDR2 is YDEGEE. This CDR3 comprises 12 residues. V gave up 2 bases and J gave up 14 bases, with 13 bases separating them. Here the CDR3 DNA reads TGTGCCAGCAGCTTTGACAGAACGCCCCTGTTTTTT. Amino acids: CASSFDRTPLFF.

This clone was seen a single time. The V and J genes are TRBV29-1 and TRBJ1-5; no firm D call. This CDR3 is built from 14 residues. Germline CDR1 SQVTM, CDR2 ANQGSEA. V was shortened by 4 bases and J by 0 bases, with 10 bases between the two germline ends. The CDR3 here is CSVGDGYSNQPQHF. In DNA, the CDR3 is TGCAGCGTTGGTGATGGATATAGCAATCAGCCCCAGCATTTT.

The chain uses TRBV6-6 and TRBJ1-3; D gene unclear. Per germline, CDR1 MNHNY and CDR2 SVGAGI (reference sequence). The V end was cut by 4 bases, the J end by 1 base, with 14 bases between. CDR3 length: 16 residues. For the CDR3, the DNA is TGTGCCAGCAGTTTATCGGACGGAGATTCTGGAAACACCATATATTTT. Residues: CASSLSDGDSGNTIYF.

The rearrangement uses TRBV5-5 and TRBJ1-2; maybe TRBD1 (5 bases). Trimming left V 4 bases short and J 4 bases short, with 14 bases between. The CDR3 is 14 amino acids. Germline CDR1 SGHKS, CDR2 YYEKEE (reference sequence). DNA for the CDR3: TGTGCCAGCAGCAAAGGCGACAGCCGCTATGGCTACACCTTC. This encodes CASSKGDSRYGYTF.

CDR3 region: CASSQSHNTGELFF. The CDR3 DNA is TGTGCCAGCAGTCAGTCGCATAACACCGGGGAGCTGTTTTTT. The J gene is TRBJ2-2, the V gene TRBV6-4; no firm D call. The CDR3 covers 14 residues. Per the germline V gene, CDR1 is MRHNA and CDR2 is SNTAGT. V dropped 5 bases and J dropped 2 bases, with 9 bases sitting between them.

This rearrangement joins TRBV7-2 to TRBJ1-2, with 7 bases matching TRBD1. The CDR3 loop spans 14 amino acids. After removal of 5 bases from V and 2 bases from J, the junction contained 5 bases not matched to a gene. Germline V gene data show CDR1 as SGHTA and CDR2 as FQGNSA. The CDR3 is CASSPLTGNYGYTF. The DNA of the CDR3 is TGTGCCAGCAGCCCGCTGACAGGGAACTATGGCTACACCTTC.

The chain combines TRBV19 with TRBJ2-2; TRBD1 agrees at 8 bases. Trimming cost V 5 bases and J 1 base; bases outside gene matches: 6. The CDR3 covers 16 residues. Germline-derived CDR1 and CDR2 are LNHDA and SQIVND (reference sequence). Here the CDR3 DNA reads TGTGCCAGTAGTCCCCTTACAGGGGGGAACACCGGGGAGCTGTTTTTT. It yields the protein CASSPLTGGNTGELFF.

The chain is built from TRBV4-2 and TRBJ2-5; perhaps D is TRBD1 or TRBD2 (5 bases each). CDR1 and CDR2 (germline): LGHNA, YNFKEQ. Trimming pared 5 bases from V and 5 bases from J, leaving 12 bases between. CDR3 length: 13 amino acids. CDR3 in DNA: TGTGCCAGCAGCGGGGCGGGCTGGGAGACCCAGTACTTC. It translates to CASSGAGWETQYF.

V gene TRBV5-4 combines with J gene TRBJ2-2; 11 bases line up with TRBD2. Trimming removed 4 bases from V and 7 bases from J; junction bases left unmatched: 18. The CDR3 totals 19 residues. CDR1 is SGHNT, CDR2 YYREEE, per germline (reference sequence). As DNA, the CDR3 is TGTGCCAGCAGCACGGAGACTAGCGGGATTCGTAAGAAAGGCGGGGAGCTGTTTTTT. This sequence encodes CASSTETSGIRKKGGELFF.

This clone appeared once. An end of the junction does not agree with germline; a read error may underlie this. The V and J genes are TRBV6-1 and TRBJ2-5; no definite D call. The CDR3 runs to 12 residues. CDR1 and CDR2 from the germline V gene are MNHNS and SASEGT. CDR3 region: CASSEQGGLLHF. DNA of the CDR3: TGTGCCAGCAGTGAACAAGGTGGCCTCTTACACTTC.

The rearrangement uses TRBV7-9 and TRBJ2-1, with a weak D call TRBD2 (6 bases). The CDR3 has 16 residues. The V and J ends lost 5 bases and 10 bases respectively, with 24 bases between them. Germline assignment: CDR1 SEHNR and CDR2 FQNEAQ (reference sequence). The CDR3 nucleotides are TGTGCCAGCAGCATCTATACTAGCCGGAGAGTTGGGGAGCAGTTCTTC. It is translated as CASSIYTSRRVGEQFF.

The chain couples TRBV18 to TRBJ2-7; a possible D gene is TRBD1 (6 bases). The CDR3 runs to 14 residues. Per the germline V gene, CDR1 is KGHSH and CDR2 is LQKENI. With 3 bases removed from V and 0 bases from J, the gap between germline ends came to 9 bases. The CDR3 is CASSPGQSSYEQYF. DNA of the CDR3: TGTGCCAGCTCACCCGGACAGAGCTCCTACGAGCAGTACTTC.

In nucleotides, the CDR3 is TGTGCCAGCAGCCGGGACAGGGGGAGCCACGAGCAGTACTTC. It specifies CASSRDRGSHEQYF. V and J are TRBV28 and TRBJ2-7, with 11 bases lining up with TRBD1. Looked up from germline, CDR1 is MDHEN and CDR2 is SYDVKM. The length of the CDR3 is 14 residues. V gave up 6 bases and J gave up 5 bases; unmatched junction bases: 6. Filled out from reference TRBV28 and TRBJ2-7, the complete variable domain reads DVKVTQSSRYLVKRTGEKVFLECVQDMDHENMFWYRQDPGLGLRLIYFSYDVKMKEKGDIPEGYSVSREKKERFSLILESASTNQTSMYLCASSRDRGSHEQYFGPGTRLTVT.

The chain combines TRBV7-2 with TRBJ1-2; 12 bases are a match to TRBD1. J lost 13 bases, V lost 2 bases, and 17 bases had no gene match. The CDR3 length is 17 residues. Per the germline V gene, CDR1 is SGHTA and CDR2 is FQGNSA. CDR3 in amino acids: CASSLTLGTGGGGVATF. Here the CDR3 DNA reads TGTGCCAGCAGCTTAACCCTAGGGACAGGGGGCGGTGGGGTCGCCACCTTC.

The gene calls are TRBV7-9 and TRBJ2-7, with D possibly matching TRBD1 (6 bases). The CDR3 length is 13 residues. The germline CDR1 and CDR2 sequences are SEHNR and FQNEAQ (reference sequence). The ends were cut back, 5 bases at V and 2 bases at J, with 10 bases in the middle. CDR3 DNA sequence: TGTGCCAGCAGCCGTACAGGGCCCTACGAGCAGTACTTC. It translates to CASSRTGPYEQYF. Combining the CDR3 with reference TRBV7-9 and TRBJ2-7 gives the whole variable domain DTGVSQNPRHKITKRGQNVTFRCDPISEHNRLYWYRQTLGQGPEFLTYFQNEAQLEKSRLLSDRFSAERPKGSFSTLEIQRTEQGDSAMYLCASSRTGPYEQYFGPGTRLTVT.

The genes are TRBV4-1 and TRBJ1-4; D is uncertain. The CDR3 totals 16 residues. Per germline, CDR1 MGHRA and CDR2 YSYEKL. The ends were cut back, 1 base at V and 0 bases at J, with 9 bases in the middle. The CDR3 spells CASSQVRLTTNEKLFF. The CDR3 DNA is TGCGCCAGCAGCCAAGTTCGGCTGACAACTAATGAAAAACTGTTTTTT.

This rearrangement joins TRBV27 to TRBJ2-7, with a tentative D call TRBD1 (5 bases). This CDR3 region has 15 residues. The germline V gene has CDR1 MNHEY and CDR2 SMNVEV (reference sequence). The ends were cut back, 3 bases at V and 3 bases at J, with 15 bases in the middle. The CDR3 loop reads CASSFRQINLYEQYF. DNA for the CDR3: TGTGCCAGCAGTTTCAGACAGATCAATCTCTACGAGCAGTACTTC.

The rearrangement uses TRBV11-2 and TRBJ1-2; D remains unclear. The length of the CDR3 is 12 residues. Trimming left V 2 bases short and J 10 bases short, with 11 bases between. CDR1 is SGHAT, CDR2 FQNNGV, per germline. This chain's CDR3 is CASSLSGSFYTF. CDR3 bases: TGTGCCAGCAGCTTATCGGGGTCTTTCTACACCTTC.

CDR3 sequence reads: CAIRGSAVVNTEAFF. The CDR3, as DNA: TGTGCCATAAGGGGTTCAGCGGTCGTGAACACTGAAGCTTTCTTT. This rearrangement joins TRBV19 to TRBJ1-1; D is possibly TRBD1 (5 bases). Germline V lookup: CDR1 LNHDA, CDR2 SQIVND (reference sequence). Deletions cut 10 bases from V and 0 bases from J, with 18 bases between. The CDR3 sequence is 15 residues long.

This clone turned up a few times. At one of its ends the junction is not consistent with the germline gene, which may arise from a read error. V usage is TRBV18 and J usage is TRBJ1-1; no definite D call. The CDR3 consists of 13 residues. Germline V gene data show CDR1 as KGHSH and CDR2 as LQKENI. The CDR3 nucleotides read TGTGCCACCTCACCTGGGATAGTGACTGAAGCTTTCTTT. It encodes CATSPGIVTEAFF.

This CDR3 reads CASIGWASGKETQYF. DNA of the CDR3: TGTGCCAGCATAGGGTGGGCTAGCGGAAAAGAGACCCAGTACTTC. The chain uses TRBV28 and TRBJ2-5, with 7 bases matching TRBD2. V shed 7 bases, J shed 3 bases, and the junction held 11 bases outside the gene matches. The germline V gene has CDR1 MDHEN and CDR2 SYDVKM. There are 15 residues in the CDR3.

The chain links TRBV5-1 to TRBJ2-7; 8 positions match TRBD1. The CDR3 has 15 residues. Losses at the gene ends were 5 bases for V and 4 bases for J; bases not matched to a gene: 11. The germline gives CDR1 SGHRS, CDR2 YFSETQ. Written as DNA, the CDR3 is TGCGCCAGCAGTGTCGTTGGGACAGGAGCTTACGAGCAGTACTTC. Translating it yields CASSVVGTGAYEQYF.

The rearrangement joins TRBV6-1 to TRBJ1-5; D is ambiguous. This CDR3 has 13 residues. In germline, CDR1 is MNHNS, CDR2 SASEGT. Trimming removed 1 base from V and 2 bases from J, with 3 bases in between. CDR3 coding DNA: TGTGCCAGCAGTGAAGTGGGCAATCAGCCCCAGCATTTT. Its translation is CASSEVGNQPQHF.

The chain uses TRBV7-2 and TRBJ2-2; 11 bases are shared with TRBD2. V gave up 3 bases and J gave up 2 bases; unmatched junction bases: 2. In germline, CDR1 is SGHTA, CDR2 FQGNSA. This CDR3 has 16 amino acids. The CDR3 DNA is TGTGCCAGCAGCTTTAGCGGGAGGGCCAACACCGGGGAGCTGTTTTTT. Protein product: CASSFSGRANTGELFF.

This clone has more than one count but fewer than ten. The rearrangement uses TRBV28 and TRBJ1-5; the D gene is possibly TRBD1 (5 bases). There are 16 residues in the CDR3. The germline V gene has CDR1 MDHEN and CDR2 SYDVKM. Trimming left V 1 base short and J 1 base short, with 11 bases between. CDR3 in DNA: TGTGCCAGCAGTTTATTGCCAGGGCGGAGCAATCAGCCCCAGCATTTT. It specifies CASSLLPGRSNQPQHF.

The gene calls are TRBV18 and TRBJ2-3; no clear D gene. Trimming shortened V by 3 bases and J by 3 bases, and 10 bases separated the two germline ends. The CDR3 has 14 amino acids. Germline loops: CDR1 KGHSH, CDR2 LQKENI. Here the CDR3 reads CASSPAPRTDTQYF. The CDR3 DNA reads TGTGCCAGCTCACCGGCTCCACGAACAGATACGCAGTATTTT.